This TCR beta chain emerged from a study of graft-versus-host responses after intestinal transplantation. About the research overall: Transplants given to recipients were multivisceral, liver-intestinal, or isolated intestinal. All recipients were given anti-thymocyte globulin induction, and tacrolimus and steroids were then administered for 2 to 4 years. Study findings and constraints: There was an association between peak levels of circulating GvH clones and early post-transplant HvG declines. Recipient marrow showed GvH clones, some seen first in ileum or blood.

In regard to this clone: Its antigen is as yet unknown.

Using immunoSEQ multiplex PCR, the repertoire was profiled, and TCRdb retains in-frame clones only, with some absent. The sample has roughly 97,000 clones, 90% seen once. This specimen was PBMCs, taken roughly 68 weeks after intestinal transplant. The TCR was taken from a human patient who received an intestinal transplant, so some T cells may come from the graft donor.

CDR3 in DNA: TGTGCTAGTGGTTTGTGGGGGCTGGGCACTGAAGCTTTCTTT. This codes for CASGLWGLGTEAFF. The V call is TRBV12-5, the J call TRBJ1-1; D perhaps matches TRBD1 (6 bases). Trimming left V 2 bases short and J 4 bases short, with 11 bases between. Germline values: CDR1 LGHNT, CDR2 FRNRAP. This CDR3 comprises 14 residues.